The 30 T cell receptor beta chains presented below share a single source sample, sequenced in a study of blood T cell repertoires in COVID-19. Repertoires were generated with immunoSEQ multiplex PCR, while TCRdb's copy carries only in-frame clones and drops some. The sample shows 200,000 to 250,000 clones, approximately 80% of them seen only once. Input material: PBMCs or T cells enriched from blood (not recorded which). The receptors originated from a woman between 40 and 50 years old with acute COVID-19.

This chain uses TRBV6-1 with TRBJ2-7; perhaps TRBD2 as D (6 bases). This CDR3 region has 14 residues. CDR1 and CDR2 (germline): MNHNS, SASEGT. Between the trimmed V and J ends, which lost 3 bases and 3 bases, there was a span of 12 bases. The CDR3 nucleotides are TGTGCCAGCAGTGAGCGGGGAGTATTCTACGAGCAGTACTTC. This encodes CASSERGVFYEQYF.

The chain combines TRBV28 with TRBJ2-7, with 8 bases matching TRBD1. This CDR3 contains 15 residues. CDR1 is MDHEN and CDR2 is SYDVKM in the germline V gene. V shed 2 bases and J 6 bases; nucleotides not matched to a gene: 9. Here the CDR3 DNA reads TGTGCCAGCAGTTTAACTCAGGGGGCTGGAGGCGAGCAGTACTTC. It codes for CASSLTQGAGGEQYF.

This sequence joins TRBV10-1 and TRBJ1-3; D not certain. The V and J ends lost 7 bases and 2 bases respectively, with 15 bases between them. CDR1 is WNHNN, CDR2 SYGVQD, per germline (reference sequence). The CDR3 has 15 amino acids. In nucleotides, the CDR3 is TGCGCCAGCATATGGTCGGCGGTTGCTGGAAACACCATATATTTT. Protein: CASIWSAVAGNTIYF.

V usage is TRBV24-1 and J usage is TRBJ1-4; a weak D match, TRBD1 (5 bases). V lost 7 bases to trimming and J lost 6 bases, with 14 bases between them. Per germline, CDR1 KGHDR and CDR2 SFDVKD. This CDR3 is built from 14 residues. The CDR3 here is CATSQGGRDEKLFF. The CDR3, as DNA: TGTGCCACCAGCCAGGGCGGTCGGGATGAAAAACTGTTTTTT.

The chain combines TRBV19 with TRBJ1-6, with a tentative D call TRBD1 (6 bases). The germline CDR1 and CDR2 sequences are LNHDA and SQIVND (reference sequence). Trimming shortened V by 9 bases and J by 8 bases, and 20 bases separated the two germline ends. The CDR3 consists of 15 residues. CDR3 region: CASRGSTYRDSPLHF. The CDR3, as DNA: TGTGCCAGCAGGGGTTCCACCTACCGAGATTCACCCCTCCACTTT.

V usage is TRBV28 and J usage is TRBJ2-7, with D maybe TRBD2 (6 bases). Trimming pared 2 bases from V and 0 bases from J, leaving 17 bases between. The CDR3 is 17 residues long. Germline values: CDR1 MDHEN, CDR2 SYDVKM. The CDR3 bases are TGTGCCAGCAGTTTAAGTGGTGGCGGGACGAGCTCCTACGAGCAGTACTTC. It codes for CASSLSGGGTSSYEQYF. Variable domain in full (rest from reference TRBV28 and TRBJ2-7): DVKVTQSSRYLVKRTGEKVFLECVQDMDHENMFWYRQDPGLGLRLIYFSYDVKMKEKGDIPEGYSVSREKKERFSLILESASTNQTSMYLCASSLSGGGTSSYEQYFGPGTRLTVT.

This chain links TRBV19 with TRBJ1-5; a possible D gene is TRBD1 (6 bases). V lost 1 base to trimming and J lost 7 bases, with 11 bases between them. CDR1 and CDR2 from the germline V gene are LNHDA and SQIVND (reference sequence). This CDR3 spans 14 amino acids. CDR3 sequence reads: CASSIVGGEQPQHF. CDR3 nucleotide sequence: TGTGCCAGTAGTATAGTTGGGGGCGAGCAGCCCCAGCATTTT.

This chain connects TRBV9 to TRBJ1-4; no definite D call. This CDR3 region has 16 residues. Trimming pared 6 bases from V and 3 bases from J, leaving 18 bases between. Germline loops: CDR1 SGDLS, CDR2 YYNGEE. CDR3 protein: CASTIGGSGANEKLFF. The CDR3 DNA follows: TGTGCCAGCACCATTGGAGGGTCTGGAGCTAATGAAAAACTGTTTTTT.

Only a few counts were recorded for this clone. The CDR3 DNA reads TGTGCCAGCAGCTATGGACTAGCGGGGGGGAATGAGCAGTTCTTC. It yields the protein CASSYGLAGGNEQFF. The chain employs TRBV7-3 and TRBJ2-1; TRBD2 matches 15 bases. The CDR3 runs to 15 residues. Germline V gene lookup returns CDR1 SGHTA and CDR2 FQGTGA. Losses at the gene ends were 4 bases for V and 7 bases for J; bases not matched to a gene: 2.

The table lists this clone with a few counts. The chain recombines TRBV6-5 with TRBJ1-2; 8 bases match TRBD1. The CDR3 totals 14 residues. V lost 1 base and J lost 4; bases outside the gene matches: 2. Germline CDR1 MNHEY, CDR2 SVGAGI. CDR3 in DNA: TGTGCCAGCAGTTACTTTGGACAGGGCTATGGCTACACCTTC. It encodes CASSYFGQGYGYTF.

The chain carries TRBV5-1 and TRBJ1-1, with 10 nucleotides matching TRBD1. The V gene's germline CDR1 is SGHRS and CDR2 YFSETQ. This CDR3 region has 15 residues. Trimming cost V 0 bases and J 4 bases; bases outside gene matches: 3. The CDR3 sequence is CASSLGGQGSTEAFF. The CDR3 bases are TGCGCCAGCAGCTTGGGGGGACAGGGGTCCACTGAAGCTTTCTTT.

The chain carries TRBV19 and TRBJ1-5; TRBD1 is a possible D gene (6 bases). Germline V gives CDR1 LNHDA, CDR2 SQIVND (reference sequence). The V and J ends lost 2 bases and 9 bases respectively, with 26 bases between them. The CDR3 has 18 amino acids. The CDR3 loop reads CASSITAPSTGFVGPQHF. The CDR3 DNA reads TGTGCCAGTAGTATAACGGCCCCCTCTACAGGGTTCGTGGGGCCCCAGCATTTT.

The chain is built from TRBV6-5 and TRBJ2-5; 10 bases are a match to TRBD1. J gave up 7 bases and V 6 bases, and 11 bases lay outside the gene matches. CDR3 length: 15 residues. Per the germline V gene, CDR1 is MNHEY and CDR2 is SVGAGI. In nucleotides, the CDR3 is TGTGCCAGCAGGGAGGACAGGGGGGCTTGGGGGACCCAGTACTTC. It translates to CASREDRGAWGTQYF.

The gene calls are TRBV11-2 and TRBJ2-3; the match to TRBD1 covers 8 bases. The V and J ends lost 3 bases and 2 bases, in that order; junction bases with no gene match: 7. This CDR3 has 16 amino acids. The germline CDR1 and CDR2 sequences are SGHAT and FQNNGV. CDR3 DNA sequence: TGTGCCAGCAGCTTCAACCGGGACAGGCTCACAGATACGCAGTATTTT. The encoded protein is CASSFNRDRLTDTQYF. The complete variable domain, with remaining parts taken from reference TRBV11-2 and TRBJ2-3, reads EAGVAQSPRYKIIEKRQSVAFWCNPISGHATLYWYQQILGQGPKLLIQFQNNGVVDDSQLPKDRFSAERLKGVDSTLKIQPAKLEDSAVYLCASSFNRDRLTDTQYFGPGTRLTVL.

V and J are TRBV6-1 and TRBJ1-6; D may be TRBD1 (6 bases). V lost 4 bases, J lost 0 bases, and 10 bases lay in between. There are 16 residues in the CDR3. The germline CDR1 and CDR2 sequences are MNHNS and SASEGT. The CDR3 nucleotides read TGTGCCAGCAGTGGTACAGGGCACTCCTATAATTCACCCCTCCACTTT. It specifies CASSGTGHSYNSPLHF.

The chain links TRBV15 to TRBJ2-7, with D unresolved. Germline CDR1 is LNHNV and CDR2 is YYDKDF (reference sequence). Between the trimmed V and J ends, which lost 5 bases and 0 bases, there was a span of 14 bases. The CDR3 covers 15 residues. The CDR3 reads CATSYGGMGSYEQYF. CDR3 in DNA: TGTGCCACCAGCTACGGCGGCATGGGCTCCTACGAGCAGTACTTC. The full variable domain, with the rest looked up from reference TRBV15 and TRBJ2-7, is DAMVIQNPRYQVTQFGKPVTLSCSQTLNHNVMYWYQQKSSQAPKLLFHYYDKDFNNEADTPDNFQSRRPNTSFCFLDIRSPGLGDTAMYLCATSYGGMGSYEQYFGPGTRLTVT.

The gene calls are TRBV9 and TRBJ2-7; TRBD1 might be the D (5 bases). Germline V lookup: CDR1 SGDLS, CDR2 YYNGEE. This CDR3 region has 13 residues. The germline V and J ends were trimmed by 2 bases and 5 bases, with 11 bases remaining between them. The CDR3 sequence: CASSVQGLDEQYF. The DNA of the CDR3 is TGTGCCAGCAGCGTCCAGGGTCTCGACGAGCAGTACTTC.

This clone was seen only a few times. The rearrangement uses TRBV27 and TRBJ2-2; 10 nucleotides line up with TRBD2. This CDR3 contains 17 residues. Germline assignment: CDR1 MNHEY and CDR2 SMNVEV (reference sequence). V lost 7 bases to trimming and J lost 4 bases; unmatched junction nucleotides: 12. The CDR3 is CASTPGPLAGITGELFF. Here the CDR3 DNA reads TGTGCCAGCACGCCCGGTCCACTAGCGGGGATCACCGGGGAGCTGTTTTTT.

This chain links TRBV6-5 with TRBJ1-1, with 9 bases fitting TRBD1. The V segment lost 2 bases and the J segment 6 bases; nucleotides outside the gene matches: 10. The CDR3 length is 16 residues. From germline, CDR1 is MNHEY and CDR2 SVGAGI. The CDR3 DNA reads as TGTGCCAGCAGTTACACCACAGGGGGCATGAGTGCTGAAGCTTTCTTT. Translating it yields CASSYTTGGMSAEAFF.

The chain uses TRBV3-1 (or the pseudogene TRBV3-2) and TRBJ2-7, with 7 bases matching TRBD1. The CDR3 runs to 16 residues. V lost 6 bases, J lost 0 bases, and 11 bases stayed unmatched. CDR1 and CDR2 from the germline V gene are LGHDT and YNNKEL (reference sequence). CDR3 coding DNA: TGTGCCAGCAGACAAACCCTGACAGGGAGCTCCTACGAGCAGTACTTC. Its protein is CASRQTLTGSSYEQYF.

The V call is TRBV18, the J call TRBJ2-6; a weak D match, TRBD2 (6 bases). Trimming took 0 bases from V and 2 from J, leaving 14 bases between them. The CDR3 has 18 residues. Germline assignment: CDR1 KGHSH and CDR2 LQKENI. In nucleotides, the CDR3 is TGTGCCAGCTCACCACCAGTTTTCCCGGGGGCTGGGGCCAACGTCCTGACTTTC. Encoded protein: CASSPPVFPGAGANVLTF. The full variable domain, in which reference TRBV18 and TRBJ2-6 provide the parts outside the CDR3, is NAGVMQNPRHLVRRRGQEARLRCSPMKGHSHVYWYRQLPEEGLKFMVYLQKENIIDESGMPKERFSAEFPKEGPSILRIQQVVRGDSAAYFCASSPPVFPGAGANVLTFGAGSRLTVL.

This chain connects TRBV11-2 to TRBJ1-2; no firm D call. The CDR3 is 12 residues long. Germline V gene sequence: CDR1 SGHAT, CDR2 FQNNGV. With 2 bases removed from V and 10 bases from J, the gap between germline ends came to 11 bases. This CDR3 reads CASSLPGPFYTF. CDR3 DNA sequence: TGTGCCAGCAGCTTACCCGGTCCGTTCTACACCTTC.

As regards this clone: Additional DNA sequences in this sample encode the identical CDR3. The chain uses TRBV19 and TRBJ1-1; D is perhaps TRBD1 (5 bases). Germline-derived CDR1 and CDR2 are LNHDA and SQIVND (reference sequence). CDR3 length: 15 residues. Between the trimmed V and J ends, which lost 3 bases and 4 bases, there was a span of 15 bases. The CDR3 protein is CASSIGSSGGTEAFF. CDR3 nucleotide sequence: TGTGCCAGTAGTATTGGTTCCTCCGGGGGCACTGAAGCTTTCTTT.

The chain recombines TRBV2 with TRBJ2-7, with D unresolved. Germline CDR1 and CDR2: SNHLY and FYNNEI. V was cut by 3 bases and J by 4 bases, with 10 bases left in between. The CDR3 contains 13 residues. CDR3 bases: TGTGCCAGCAGTGACCGGGTGATGTACGAGCAGTACTTC. The encoded protein is CASSDRVMYEQYF.

V is TRBV5-1 and J is TRBJ2-3; 7 bases map to TRBD1. The CDR3 contains 14 residues. V was pared by 4 bases and J by 0 bases, with 2 bases of the junction left unmatched. Germline V gene lookup returns CDR1 SGHRS and CDR2 YFSETQ. The CDR3 DNA reads TGCGCCAGCAGCCCGGGACAGAGCACAGATACGCAGTATTTT. Encoded protein: CASSPGQSTDTQYF.

The rearrangement uses TRBV9 and TRBJ2-3; 8 positions agree with TRBD1. The CDR3 covers 16 residues. V shed 3 bases, J shed 6 bases, and the junction held 12 bases outside the gene matches. Germline V lookup: CDR1 SGDLS, CDR2 YYNGEE. CDR3 nucleotide sequence: TGTGCCAGCAGCGACGATCGGACAGGGTGGGGGGATACGCAGTATTTT. It encodes CASSDDRTGWGDTQYF.

In its sample, this clone was seen once. The V call is TRBV10-1, the J call TRBJ2-5, with a weak D call TRBD2 (5 bases). The V gene lost 7 bases and the J gene lost 0 bases, with 9 bases spanning the gap. The CDR3 sequence is 13 residues long. Germline CDR1 reads WNHNN; CDR2 reads SYGVQD (reference sequence). In nucleotides, the CDR3 is TGCGCCAGCACCTCGGGGTACCAAGAGACCCAGTACTTC. This encodes CASTSGYQETQYF.

This clone was seen once. This sequence joins TRBV7-9 and TRBJ1-2, with a weak D call TRBD1 (5 bases). This CDR3 has 15 residues. Between the trimmed V and J ends, which lost 7 bases and 7 bases, there was a span of 22 bases. Germline values: CDR1 SEHNR, CDR2 FQNEAQ (reference sequence). The CDR3 DNA is TGTGCCAGCACCCACGGGGGGAACGCAGGGTCTGGCTACACCTTC. This codes for CASTHGGNAGSGYTF.

A word on this clone: Within the sample, other DNA sequences also encode this same CDR3. The CDR3 is CSVGDSSYEQYF. The CDR3 nucleotides are TGCAGCGTTGGCGACAGTTCCTACGAGCAGTACTTC. The chain has TRBV29-1 and TRBJ2-7; perhaps TRBD1 as D (5 bases). The V gene lost 4 bases and the J gene lost 1 base, with 8 bases spanning the gap. The CDR3 consists of 12 residues. Germline V gene data show CDR1 as SQVTM and CDR2 as ANQGSEA.

In its sample, this clone was seen once. This chain uses TRBV5-1 with TRBJ1-4; 10 bases line up with TRBD1. Trimming took 2 bases from V and 5 from J; bases not matched to a gene: 21. CDR3 length: 21 amino acids. Germline CDR1 SGHRS, CDR2 YFSETQ. The CDR3 DNA reads TGCGCCAGCAGCTTATCCCCGGGACAGGGGTCTCTGAAGGCACGAAATGAAAAACTGTTTTTT. Translation gives CASSLSPGQGSLKARNEKLFF.